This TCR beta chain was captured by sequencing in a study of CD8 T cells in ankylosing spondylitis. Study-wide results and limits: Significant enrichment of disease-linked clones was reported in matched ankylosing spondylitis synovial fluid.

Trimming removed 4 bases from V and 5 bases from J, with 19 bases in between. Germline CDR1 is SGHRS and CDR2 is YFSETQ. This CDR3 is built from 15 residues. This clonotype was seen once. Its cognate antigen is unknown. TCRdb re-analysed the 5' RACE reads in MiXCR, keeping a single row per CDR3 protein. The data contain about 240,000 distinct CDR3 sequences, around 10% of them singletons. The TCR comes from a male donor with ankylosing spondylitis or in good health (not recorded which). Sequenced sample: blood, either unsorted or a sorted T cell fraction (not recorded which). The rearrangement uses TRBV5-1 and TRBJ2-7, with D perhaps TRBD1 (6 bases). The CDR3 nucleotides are TGCGCCAGCAGCAGGGCCCGACAGGTGATTAACGAGCAGTACTTC. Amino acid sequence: CASSRARQVINEQYF. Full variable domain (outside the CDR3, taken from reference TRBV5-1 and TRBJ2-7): KAGVTQTPRYLIKTRGQQVTLSCSPISGHRSVSWYQQTPGQGLQFLFEYFSETQRNKGNFPGRFSGRQFSNSRSEMNVSTLELGDSALYLCASSRARQVINEQYFGPGTRLTVT.